What follows describes a single T cell receptor (beta chain). Its specificity is not known. This record comes from a study of T cell responses to AZD1222 COVID-19 vaccine. The data were produced by immunoSEQ multiplex PCR, yet TCRdb's version contains in-frame clones alone and is incomplete. The data show over 120,000 clones, around 85% seen once. Study-level points and caveats: None of the repertoires were sampled until the peak T cell response had passed. Spike-specific TCR breadth and depth grew following two AZD1222 doses.

V was pared by 6 bases and J by 5 bases, with 11 bases of the junction left unmatched. The V gene's germline CDR1 is MNHEY and CDR2 SVGAGI. The CDR3 covers 15 residues. The chain uses TRBV6-5 and TRBJ2-5, with 8 bases lining up with TRBD2. The source is an adult in good health. Sequenced here: peripheral blood, sampled on day 0 of AZD1222 vaccination. CDR3 sequence: CASRTSGGLGETQYF. For the CDR3, the DNA is TGTGCCAGCAGAACCTCGGGGGGGTTAGGGGAGACCCAGTACTTC.